This is a list of T cell receptor beta chains from one sample in a study of shared T cell receptors in the human thymus. Sequenced by immunoSEQ multiplex PCR; TCRdb stores in-frame clones only, minus some. The profile shows around 340,000 clones, roughly 94% of them singletons. The sample was thymocytes. The receptor source for this set is a human donor. Each CDR3 is given with its conserved first and last residue. Each record gives: J gene, D gene, clone size, V gene, CDR3 protein, CDR3 DNA. The D gene is left open where the match is weak. Some rows mark clone size as missing; the rest say once, few, many or name a class of expanded clone.

>TRBJ2-7|TRBD1|NA|TRBV7-9
CASSRTGYEQYF
TGTGCCAGCAGCCGGACAGGCTACGAGCAGTACTTC
>TRBJ1-1|NA|NA|TRBV7-9
CASSLFATGPSGNTEAFF
TGTGCCAGCAGCTTATTCGCCACAGGGCCGAGCGGGAACACTGAAGCTTTCTTT
>TRBJ1-1|NA|NA|TRBV7-9
CASRPNTEAFF
TGTGCCAGCAGACCGAACACTGAAGCTTTCTTT
>TRBJ2-2|NA|NA|TRBV28
CASSPVPGTGELFF
TGTGCCAGCAGTCCCGTCCCGGGCACCGGGGAGCTGTTTTTT
>TRBJ2-7|NA|NA|TRBV7-2
CASTLSQPGPREQYF
TGTGCCAGCACCTTATCCCAACCGGGCCCTCGCGAGCAGTACTTC
>TRBJ2-1|NA|once|TRBV5-6
CASSLEGDWAEQFF
TGTGCCAGCAGCTTGGAGGGGGACTGGGCTGAGCAGTTCTTC
>TRBJ2-3|NA|NA|TRBV27
CASSLQPLLSTDTQYF
TGTGCCAGCAGTTTGCAACCCCTTCTTAGCACAGATACGCAGTATTTT
>TRBJ1-2|NA|once|TRBV29-1
CSVGGTSSTGYTF
TGCAGCGTTGGGGGGACATCTTCCACTGGCTACACCTTC
>TRBJ2-2|TRBD2|NA|TRBV9
CASSTGLPTGELFF
TGTGCCAGCAGCACGGGACTACCGACCGGGGAGCTGTTTTTT
>TRBJ2-7|NA|NA|TRBV5-6
CASSYPGGTYEQYF
TGTGCCAGCAGCTACCCAGGGGGGACCTACGAGCAGTACTTC
>TRBJ2-3|NA|NA|TRBV21-1
CASSSVEGGGPRRDTQYF
TGTGCCAGCAGCTCTGTGGAGGGGGGAGGGCCCCGGCGGGATACGCAGTATTTT
>TRBJ2-2|NA|NA|TRBV7-6
CASSFQAGELFF
TGTGCCAGCAGCTTTCAGGCCGGGGAGCTGTTTTTT
>TRBJ1-1|NA|NA|TRBV28
CASSLSAPPTANTEAFF
TGTGCCAGCAGTTTAAGCGCCCCCCCCACGGCTAACACTGAAGCTTTCTTT
>TRBJ1-1|NA|NA|TRBV6-1
CASSGPGTPNTEAFF
TGTGCCAGCAGTGGCCCCGGGACACCGAACACTGAAGCTTTCTTT
>TRBJ2-6|NA|NA|TRBV27
CASSPGGSVNSGANVLTF
TGTGCCAGCAGTCCCGGTGGCAGCGTCAACTCTGGGGCCAACGTCCTGACTTTC
>TRBJ2-2|NA|NA|TRBV5-5
CASSLSRSGGGGGELFF
TGTGCCAGCAGCTTGAGTCGGAGCGGTGGAGGTGGGGGGGAGCTGTTTTTT
>TRBJ1-1|TRBD1|NA|TRBV27
CASSFRDRGGSTEAFF
TGTGCCAGCAGTTTCCGAGACAGGGGGGGGAGCACTGAAGCTTTCTTT
>TRBJ2-3|NA|NA|TRBV10-3
CATMGGGGSWVDTQYF
TGTGCCACCATGGGGGGCGGCGGGAGTTGGGTAGATACGCAGTATTTT
>TRBJ1-4|NA|NA|TRBV11-2
CASSPRQNRPIGEKLFF
TGTGCCAGCAGCCCGCGCCAAAATCGTCCAATCGGTGAAAAACTGTTTTTT
>TRBJ2-7|TRBD2|NA|TRBV11-2
CASSSGGAYEQYF
TGTGCCAGCAGCTCTGGGGGGGCCTACGAGCAGTACTTC
>TRBJ2-5|NA|NA|TRBV20-1
CRPALETQYF
TGCAGACCTGCGTTGGAGACCCAGTACTTC
>TRBJ2-1|NA|NA|TRBV5-1
CASSLAQGNEQFF
TGCGCCAGCAGCTTAGCACAGGGCAATGAGCAGTTCTTC
>TRBJ2-7|NA|NA|TRBV5-4
CASSSRDKLGQYF
TGTGCCAGCAGCTCCCGGGATAAGCTGGGGCAGTACTTC
>TRBJ1-1|NA|NA|TRBV14
CASSQVGPMNTEAFF
TGTGCCAGCAGCCAAGTGGGCCCGATGAACACTGAAGCTTTCTTT
>TRBJ2-7|NA|once|TRBV6-5
CASLRPGGGHYEQYF
TGTGCCAGCCTTCGACCAGGGGGAGGGCATTACGAGCAGTACTTC
>TRBJ2-5|NA|once|TRBV4-1
CASSQEGIQETQYF
TGCGCCAGCAGCCAAGAAGGTATCCAAGAGACCCAGTACTTC
>TRBJ2-7|NA|NA|TRBV18
CASSPGTYEQYF
TGTGCCAGCTCACCGGGGACCTACGAGCAGTACTTC